One and the same sample provided the 8 T cell receptor beta chains below, sequenced in a study of blood T cells in healthy people across ages (dated by TCRdb to between 2014 and 2017). Libraries were constructed by 5' RACE. TCRdb names Illumina HiSeq 2500 as the instrument used. The second PCR ran for about 7 to 11 cycles and used a J-beta primer mix along with a sample-barcoded 5' primer. TCRdb trimmed the raw reads at Q25, called clones with MiXCR and kept productive beta chains. CDR3 protein duplicates are merged, each entry listing the most common genes and DNA. Across this sample there are about 1.1 million distinct CDR3 sequences, with more than 30% seen only once. Under 15% of the sample lies in the top ten. Sequencing was performed on blood. The receptors shown here come from a man younger than 35 in good health.

Only one count was recorded for this clonotype. J is TRBJ1-5 and V is TRBV20-1; D possibly corresponds to TRBD1 (5 bases). This CDR3 is built from 14 residues. In germline, CDR1 is DFQATT, CDR2 SNEGSKA (reference sequence). V was shortened by 3 bases and J by 2 bases, with 11 bases between the two germline ends. The CDR3 region has the DNA TGCAGTGCTAGTCGGGGGGGAGGCAATCAGCCCCAGCATTTT. This encodes CSASRGGGNQPQHF.

This clonotype has a handful of counts. V is TRBV6-2 or TRBV6-3 and J is TRBJ2-1, with 12 positions matching TRBD2. The CDR3 is made up of 15 amino acids. Germline assignment: CDR1 MNHEY and CDR2 SVGEGT. V lost 4 bases to trimming and J lost 5 bases; unmatched junction nucleotides: 3. Here the CDR3 DNA reads TGTGCCAGCAGTTTTAGGACTAGCGGGAACAATGAGCAGTTCTTC. It translates to CASSFRTSGNNEQFF.

This clonotype was seen a few times. V and J are TRBV7-2 and TRBJ1-4; D possibly corresponds to TRBD1 (5 bases). Between the trimmed V and J ends, which lost 1 base and 8 bases, there was a span of 11 bases. Germline V lookup: CDR1 SGHTA, CDR2 FQGNSA. The CDR3 runs to 14 residues. The CDR3 sequence: CASSLGGKQEKLFF. In DNA, the CDR3 is TGTGCCAGCAGCTTAGGGGGGAAACAGGAAAAACTGTTTTTT.

The sample holds a few counts of this clonotype. The rearrangement links TRBV20-1 to TRBJ2-2; 8 nucleotides line up with TRBD2. Germline lookup yields CDR1 DFQATT and CDR2 SNEGSKA (reference sequence). The CDR3 is 14 residues long. The ends lost 2 bases at V and 1 base at J; junction bases unmatched: 0. The CDR3 reads CSARLAGNTGELFF. The CDR3 DNA reads as TGCAGTGCTAGACTAGCGGGGAACACCGGGGAGCTGTTTTTT.

The V and J genes are TRBV12-3 or TRBV12-4 and TRBJ1-5; maybe TRBD1 (5 bases). Trimming took off 9 bases at V and 7 bases at J, with 19 bases between the two ends. This CDR3 has 14 residues. This CDR3 is CASRLGPLGQPQHF. The CDR3 DNA reads as TGTGCCAGTAGATTGGGACCTCTCGGGCAGCCCCAGCATTTT.

The gene calls are TRBV5-1 and TRBJ1-2; D remains unclear. CDR1 is SGHRS and CDR2 is YFSETQ in the germline V gene. The CDR3 covers 14 residues. V was pared by 0 bases and J by 3 bases, with 9 bases between. The CDR3 loop is CASSLVGEDYGYTF. CDR3 DNA: TGCGCCAGCAGCTTGGTTGGTGAAGACTATGGCTACACCTTC. Full variable domain (remainder filled in from reference TRBV5-1 and TRBJ1-2): KAGVTQTPRYLIKTRGQQVTLSCSPISGHRSVSWYQQTPGQGLQFLFEYFSETQRNKGNFPGRFSGRQFSNSRSEMNVSTLELGDSALYLCASSLVGEDYGYTFGSGTRLTVV.

The chain recombines TRBV20-1 with TRBJ1-4; D is perhaps TRBD1 (6 bases). Germline V gene data show CDR1 as DFQATT and CDR2 as SNEGSKA (reference sequence). V lost 2 bases to trimming and J lost 3 bases, with 10 bases between them. The CDR3 spans 14 residues. DNA of the CDR3: TGCAGTGCTAGATCGGACAGACCTAATGAAAAACTGTTTTTT. It codes for CSARSDRPNEKLFF.

The chain recombines TRBV28 with TRBJ1-1; TRBD1 is a possible D gene (6 bases). The CDR3 runs to 16 residues. Germline V lookup: CDR1 MDHEN, CDR2 SYDVKM. Trimming cost V 6 bases and J 1 base, with 18 bases left between them. The CDR3 nucleotides are TGTGCCAGCAGCCCCCCCAGGGCCAGGGGGAACACTGAAGCTTTCTTT. Amino acids: CASSPPRARGNTEAFF.